The sequence of this TCR beta chain was determined in a study of T cells in Graves' hyperthyroidism and ophthalmopathy. Study-level findings and limits: Peripheral blood also featured most of the thyroid clonotypes expanded above 0.001.

Amplification of TCR beta CDR3 regions was performed using RNA transcripts as template. HTBI primers were employed in a first-round RT-PCR of the TCR CDR3. In TCRdb, the multiplex PCR reads were re-called with MiXCR into one record per CDR3 protein. Of a few hundred thousand distinct CDR3 sequences in the sample, approximately 18% were seen once. Germline lookup yields CDR1 KGHDR and CDR2 SFDVKD. V gave up 4 bases and J gave up 10 bases; unmatched junction bases: 6. CDR3 length equals 13 residues. This clonotype was seen a few times. Its antigen is currently unknown. Ophthalmopathy patients all had a Clinical Activity Score of at least 3, a NOSPECS grade of at least 4 and disease under 3 months old. Reasons for excluding patients were uncontrolled infection, other autoimmune disease, pregnancy or lactation.

The chain is built from TRBV24-1 and TRBJ2-3, with 8 bases aligning to TRBD1. This TCR came from a man between 18 and 29 years old with Graves' ophthalmopathy. The source material was blood. The CDR3 DNA sequence: TGTGCCACCAGTGAGTCGACAGGGGTCGCGCAGTATTTT. This translates into CATSESTGVAQYF.